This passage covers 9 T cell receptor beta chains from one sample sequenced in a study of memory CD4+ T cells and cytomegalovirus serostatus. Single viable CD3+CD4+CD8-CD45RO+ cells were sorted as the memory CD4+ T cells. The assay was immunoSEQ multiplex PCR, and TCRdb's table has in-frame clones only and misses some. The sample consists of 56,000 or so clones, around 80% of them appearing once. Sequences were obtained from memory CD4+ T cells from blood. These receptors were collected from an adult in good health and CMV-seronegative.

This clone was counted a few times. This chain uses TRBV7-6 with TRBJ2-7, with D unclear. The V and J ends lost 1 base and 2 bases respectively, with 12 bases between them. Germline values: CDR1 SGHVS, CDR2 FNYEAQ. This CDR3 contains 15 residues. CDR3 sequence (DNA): TGTGCCAGCAGCTTAGGGGCAGGTCTTACCTACGAGCAGTACTTC. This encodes CASSLGAGLTYEQYF. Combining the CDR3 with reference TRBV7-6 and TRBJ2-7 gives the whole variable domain GAGVSQSPRYKVTKRGQDVALRCDPISGHVSLYWYRQALGQGPEFLTYFNYEAQQDKSGLPNDRFSAERPEGSISTLTIQRTEQRDSAMYRCASSLGAGLTYEQYFGPGTRLTVT.

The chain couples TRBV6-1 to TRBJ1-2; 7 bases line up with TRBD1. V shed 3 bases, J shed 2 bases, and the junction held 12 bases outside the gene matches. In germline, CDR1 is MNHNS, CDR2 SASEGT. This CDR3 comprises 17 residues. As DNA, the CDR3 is TGTGCCAGCAGTGACCTTGGACGACAGGGAGGGAACTATGGCTACACCTTC. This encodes CASSDLGRQGGNYGYTF.

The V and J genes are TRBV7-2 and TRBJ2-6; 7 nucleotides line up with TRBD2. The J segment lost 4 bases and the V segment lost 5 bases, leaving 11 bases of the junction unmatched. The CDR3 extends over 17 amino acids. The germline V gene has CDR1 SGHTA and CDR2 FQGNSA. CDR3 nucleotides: TGTGCCAGCAGCCCACAGCGGGGTCCGGGGGGGGCCAACGTCCTGACTTTC. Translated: CASSPQRGPGGANVLTF.

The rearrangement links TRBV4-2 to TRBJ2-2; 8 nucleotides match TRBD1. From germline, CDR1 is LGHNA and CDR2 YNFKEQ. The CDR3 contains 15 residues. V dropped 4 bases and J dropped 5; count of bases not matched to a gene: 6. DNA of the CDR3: TGTGCCAGCAGCCGGGACCGACAGGGGACCGGGGAGCTGTTTTTT. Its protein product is CASSRDRQGTGELFF.

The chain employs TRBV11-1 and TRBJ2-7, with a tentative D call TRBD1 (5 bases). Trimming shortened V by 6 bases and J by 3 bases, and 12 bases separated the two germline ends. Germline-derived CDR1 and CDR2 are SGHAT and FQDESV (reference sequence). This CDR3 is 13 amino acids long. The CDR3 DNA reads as TGTGCCAGCAGTCCGACAGCAAGCTACGAGCAGTACTTC. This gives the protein CASSPTASYEQYF.

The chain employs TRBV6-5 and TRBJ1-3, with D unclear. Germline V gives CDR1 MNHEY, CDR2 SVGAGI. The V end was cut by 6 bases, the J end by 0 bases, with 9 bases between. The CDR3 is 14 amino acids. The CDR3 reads CASSLDPSGNTIYF. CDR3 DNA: TGTGCCAGCAGCCTTGACCCCTCTGGAAACACCATATATTTT.

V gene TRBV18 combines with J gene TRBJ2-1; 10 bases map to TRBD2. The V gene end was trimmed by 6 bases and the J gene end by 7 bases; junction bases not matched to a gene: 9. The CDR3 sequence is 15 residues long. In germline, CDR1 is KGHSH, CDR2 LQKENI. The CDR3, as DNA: TGTGCCAGCTCCTTGAGCGGGGGGGCCTCAAATGAGCAGTTCTTC. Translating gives CASSLSGGASNEQFF.

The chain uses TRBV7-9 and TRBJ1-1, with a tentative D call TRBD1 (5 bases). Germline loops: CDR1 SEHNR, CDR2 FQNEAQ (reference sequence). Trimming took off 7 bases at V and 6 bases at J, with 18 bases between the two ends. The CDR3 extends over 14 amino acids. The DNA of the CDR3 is TGTGCCAGCAACTTGATAACAGGCCGACCTGAAGCTTTCTTT. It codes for CASNLITGRPEAFF. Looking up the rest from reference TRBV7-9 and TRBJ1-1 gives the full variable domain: DTGVSQNPRHKITKRGQNVTFRCDPISEHNRLYWYRQTLGQGPEFLTYFQNEAQLEKSRLLSDRFSAERPKGSFSTLEIQRTEQGDSAMYLCASNLITGRPEAFFGQGTRLTVV.

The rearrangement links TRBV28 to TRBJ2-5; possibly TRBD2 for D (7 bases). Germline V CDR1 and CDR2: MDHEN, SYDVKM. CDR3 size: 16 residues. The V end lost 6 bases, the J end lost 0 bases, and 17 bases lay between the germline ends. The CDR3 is CASRTPGEGYQETQYF. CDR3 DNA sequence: TGTGCCAGCAGAACTCCAGGGGAGGGCTACCAAGAGACCCAGTACTTC.